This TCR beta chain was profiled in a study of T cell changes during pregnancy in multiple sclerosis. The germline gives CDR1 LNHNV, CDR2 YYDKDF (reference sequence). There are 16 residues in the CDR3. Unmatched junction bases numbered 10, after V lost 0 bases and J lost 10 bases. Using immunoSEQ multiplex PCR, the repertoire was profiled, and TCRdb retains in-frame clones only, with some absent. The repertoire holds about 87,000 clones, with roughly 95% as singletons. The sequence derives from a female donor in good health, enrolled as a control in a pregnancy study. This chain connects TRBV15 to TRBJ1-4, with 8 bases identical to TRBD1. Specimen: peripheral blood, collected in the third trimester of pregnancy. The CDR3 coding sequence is TGTGCCACCAGCAGAGAGGGGGGACAGGCTTTCGGAAAACTGTTTTTT. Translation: CATSREGGQAFGKLFF.